Shown below are 23 T cell receptor beta chains from a single sample sequenced in a study of TIL therapy for anti-PD-1-resistant metastatic lung cancer. The time point: pre-treatment sample, taken before nivolumab and TIL therapy. The libraries were made with immunoSEQ v3. Clones were read by immunoSEQ multiplex PCR, and TCRdb kept only the in-frame ones, dropping some. The repertoire has about 15,000 clones, around 86% of them found once; the top ten carry roughly 0.93%. This specimen was blood, taken at baseline. These TCRs come from a person aged 25-85 years with non-small cell lung cancer.

This chain joins TRBV27 and TRBJ2-1, with 12 bases matching TRBD1. J gave up 15 bases and V 4 bases, and 7 bases lay outside the gene matches. The germline CDR1 and CDR2 sequences are MNHEY and SMNVEV (reference sequence). This CDR3 contains 13 residues. The CDR3 nucleotides read TGTGCCAGCAGTTCGACCGGGACAGGGGGCCTGTTCTTC. Its translation is CASSSTGTGGLFF.

This chain joins TRBV15 and TRBJ1-1, with 8 nucleotides matching TRBD1. CDR1 LNHNV and CDR2 YYDKDF come from the germline V gene (reference sequence). The CDR3 totals 17 residues. Unmatched junction bases numbered 13, after V lost 5 bases and J lost 2 bases. The CDR3 protein is CATSPHLGTGGNTEAFF. The CDR3 DNA is TGTGCCACCAGCCCCCATTTGGGGACAGGAGGAAACACTGAAGCTTTCTTT.

This clone was picked up one time. The gene calls are TRBV7-2 and TRBJ1-6; no reliable D call. V was clipped by 3 bases and J by 9 bases, with 18 bases between them. The CDR3 contains 16 residues. The V gene's germline CDR1 is SGHTA and CDR2 FQGNSA. In DNA, the CDR3 is TGTGCCAGCAGCTTCGTCCGAACAACCGTGCGTTCACCCCTCCACTTT. It codes for CASSFVRTTVRSPLHF.

V usage is TRBV15 and J usage is TRBJ2-3; D could derive from TRBD1 or TRBD2 (5 bases each). There are 16 residues in the CDR3. V lost 0 bases to trimming and J lost 2 bases, with 12 bases between them. Germline V gene lookup returns CDR1 LNHNV and CDR2 YYDKDF (reference sequence). The CDR3 is CATSRDGGIATDTQYF. In DNA, the CDR3 is TGTGCCACCAGCAGAGATGGGGGTATCGCCACAGATACGCAGTATTTT.

About this clone: Relative to the germline gene, one junction end is altered; a read error may explain this. The chain is built from TRBV7-7 and TRBJ2-2; tentatively, D is TRBD2 (6 bases). Germline V gene sequence: CDR1 SSHAT, CDR2 FNYEAQ (reference sequence). This CDR3 spans 15 amino acids. For the CDR3, the DNA is TGTGCCAGCAGCCCGGCACTAGCCAACAACGGGGAGCTGTTTTTT. It codes for CASSPALANNGELFF. The whole variable domain, remainder taken from reference TRBV7-7 and TRBJ2-2, is GAGVSQSPRYKVTKRGQDVTLRCDPISSHATLYWYQQALGQGPEFLTYFNYEAQPDKSGLPSDRFSAERPEGSISTLTIQRTEQRDSAMYRCASSPALANNGELFFGEGSRLTVL.

The CDR3 sequence is CASRSPSDRGSNSPLHF. The CDR3, as DNA: TGTGCCAGTAGGTCCCCCTCCGACAGGGGGTCTAATTCACCCCTCCACTTT. This chain joins TRBV19 and TRBJ1-6; 9 bases line up with TRBD1. In germline, CDR1 is LNHDA, CDR2 SQIVND (reference sequence). Trimming cost V 6 bases and J 6 bases; bases outside gene matches: 12. The CDR3 has 17 amino acids.

V usage is TRBV6-1 and J usage is TRBJ1-5; 7 nucleotides agree with TRBD1. CDR1 and CDR2 (germline): MNHNS, SASEGT. The ends lost 5 bases at V and 6 bases at J; junction bases unmatched: 7. This CDR3 region has 14 residues. CDR3 in amino acids: CASSLQGIVQPQHF. The CDR3 DNA is TGTGCCAGCAGTTTACAGGGGATCGTTCAGCCCCAGCATTTT.

The CDR3 here is CASTGTNNQPQHF. CDR3 DNA: TGTGCCAGCACGGGGACAAACAATCAGCCCCAGCATTTT. The chain has TRBV6-6 and TRBJ1-5; a weak D match, TRBD1 (6 bases). The CDR3 runs 13 residues. The germline V gene has CDR1 MNHNY and CDR2 SVGAGI (reference sequence). V gave up 7 bases and J gave up 3 bases, with 10 bases separating them.

The chain carries TRBV7-2 and TRBJ1-4; D unresolved. The CDR3 contains 17 residues. Trimming pared 1 base from V and 7 bases from J, leaving 19 bases between. Germline V gene sequence: CDR1 SGHTA, CDR2 FQGNSA. The CDR3: CASSLGPPRSGSEKLFF. CDR3 nucleotide sequence: TGTGCCAGCAGCTTAGGGCCTCCCAGGTCGGGAAGTGAAAAACTGTTTTTT.

DNA for the CDR3: TGTGCCAGCAGCTCAAGCGGGAGGGGTACAGATACGCAGTATTTT. Translation gives CASSSSGRGTDTQYF. The genes are TRBV9 and TRBJ2-3, with TRBD2 matching 10 bases. This CDR3 is 15 amino acids long. The germline gives CDR1 SGDLS, CDR2 YYNGEE. The V and J ends lost 4 bases and 3 bases, in that order; junction bases with no gene match: 5.

V is TRBV4-3 and J is TRBJ1-5, with D unresolved. Germline V CDR1 and CDR2: LGHNA, YSLEER. Trimming stripped 4 bases from V and 2 bases from J, with 18 bases between. The CDR3 has 17 amino acids. The CDR3 sequence is CASSPSIAGFGNQPQHF. As DNA, the CDR3 is TGCGCCAGCAGCCCCTCTATTGCCGGGTTCGGCAATCAGCCCCAGCATTTT.

The chain recombines TRBV6-5 with TRBJ2-1; 14 bases are a match to TRBD2. The CDR3 is 15 residues long. With V trimmed by 5 bases and J by 11 bases, 8 bases remained unmatched. Germline V gene lookup returns CDR1 MNHEY and CDR2 SVGAGI. DNA for the CDR3: TGTGCCAGCAGTCGCGGGACTAGCGGGAGTGGACAGCAGTTCTTC. Protein sequence: CASSRGTSGSGQQFF.

The chain recombines TRBV9 with TRBJ2-3; 10 bases match TRBD2. Looked up from germline, CDR1 is SGDLS and CDR2 is YYNGEE. V lost 3 bases, J lost 4 bases, and 11 bases stayed unmatched. The length of the CDR3 is 17 residues. The CDR3 DNA reads as TGTGCCAGCAGCGCCGGGACTAGCGCCCGACGTTCAGATACGCAGTATTTT. Protein product: CASSAGTSARRSDTQYF. Full variable domain (outside the CDR3, taken from reference TRBV9 and TRBJ2-3): DSGVTQTPKHLITATGQRVTLRCSPRSGDLSVYWYQQSLDQGLQFLIQYYNGEERAKGNILERFSAQQFPDLHSELNLSSLELGDSALYFCASSAGTSARRSDTQYFGPGTRLTVL.

In this sample, this clone turned up a few times. CDR3: CASRPGGISNQPQHF. CDR3 nucleotides: TGTGCCAGTAGGCCGGGCGGAATTAGCAATCAGCCCCAGCATTTT. The chain couples TRBV19 to TRBJ1-5; D not resolved. Germline V CDR1 and CDR2: LNHDA, SQIVND (reference sequence). CDR3 length: 15 amino acids. The V and J ends lost 6 bases and 0 bases respectively, with 12 bases between them.

This clone came up a few times. The chain uses TRBV19 and TRBJ1-1; TRBD1 aligns across 7 bases. The CDR3 is 13 amino acids. The ends lost 6 bases at V and 0 bases at J; junction bases unmatched: 1. Germline CDR1 and CDR2: LNHDA and SQIVND (reference sequence). Here the CDR3 DNA reads TGTGCCAGTAGGGGACAGATGAACACTGAAGCTTTCTTT. Residues: CASRGQMNTEAFF.

The chain carries TRBV7-8 and TRBJ1-1; D is unclear. This CDR3 contains 13 residues. V was cut by 3 bases and J by 7 bases, with 12 bases left in between. CDR1 SGHVS and CDR2 FQNEAQ come from the germline V gene. In DNA, the CDR3 is TGTGCCAGCAGCTTCGCCCTCCCCCTTGAAGCTTTCTTT. It yields the protein CASSFALPLEAFF.

J is TRBJ2-1 and V is TRBV29-1, with D perhaps TRBD2 (6 bases). CDR3 length: 14 amino acids. Trimming pared 7 bases from V and 1 base from J, leaving 14 bases between. CDR1 and CDR2 (germline): SQVTM, ANQGSEA. The CDR3 spells CSAKAGGSYNEQFF. As DNA, the CDR3 is TGCAGCGCGAAAGCGGGTGGATCCTACAATGAGCAGTTCTTC.

The genes are TRBV6-1 and TRBJ1-1; perhaps TRBD1 as D (6 bases). The V end was cut by 5 bases, the J end by 4 bases, with 11 bases between. Germline CDR1 MNHNS, CDR2 SASEGT. The CDR3 length is 13 residues. The CDR3 bases are TGTGCCAGCAGTTTCAGGGGAGGCACTGAAGCTTTCTTT. Protein sequence: CASSFRGGTEAFF.

The chain uses TRBV2 and TRBJ1-3; the D gene is possibly TRBD1 (5 bases). Germline-derived CDR1 and CDR2 are SNHLY and FYNNEI. Trimming removed 6 bases from V and 5 bases from J, with 17 bases in between. The CDR3 has 15 amino acids. CDR3 DNA sequence: TGTGCCAGCAGCTCCCCGGGGCTTCAGAGAAACACCATATATTTT. Amino acids: CASSSPGLQRNTIYF.

The V gene is TRBV13, the J gene TRBJ2-5; the match to TRBD1 covers 8 bases. The germline V gene has CDR1 PRHDT and CDR2 FYEKMQ (reference sequence). This CDR3 has 15 residues. The trim removed 5 bases at V and 2 bases at J, leaving 7 bases unmatched. The CDR3 sequence: CASSRQGTRQETQYF. For the CDR3, the DNA is TGTGCCAGCAGCCGACAGGGGACCAGGCAAGAGACCCAGTACTTC.

CDR3 in amino acids: CASSLGSPPGELFF. The CDR3 DNA sequence: TGTGCCAGCAGCTTGGGCAGCCCTCCCGGGGAGCTGTTTTTT. This chain joins TRBV7-8 and TRBJ2-2; D is unresolved. The CDR3 loop spans 14 amino acids. CDR1 is SGHVS and CDR2 is FQNEAQ in the germline V gene. V lost 3 bases, J lost 6 bases, and 11 bases lay in between.

This chain connects TRBV9 to TRBJ1-2, with D unresolved. The germline V and J ends were trimmed by 3 bases and 4 bases, with 16 bases remaining between them. Germline CDR1 and CDR2: SGDLS and YYNGEE. The CDR3 runs to 15 residues. The CDR3 here is CASSAQTQLSYGYTF. CDR3 in DNA: TGTGCCAGCAGCGCCCAAACACAGCTTAGCTATGGCTACACCTTC. Full variable domain (remainder filled in from reference TRBV9 and TRBJ1-2): DSGVTQTPKHLITATGQRVTLRCSPRSGDLSVYWYQQSLDQGLQFLIQYYNGEERAKGNILERFSAQQFPDLHSELNLSSLELGDSALYFCASSAQTQLSYGYTFGSGTRLTVV.

The chain employs TRBV6-5 and TRBJ1-5; D is undetermined. Trimming took off 5 bases at V and 6 bases at J, with 17 bases between the two ends. The V gene's germline CDR1 is MNHEY and CDR2 SVGAGI. The CDR3 spans 15 residues. CDR3 coding DNA: TGTGCCAGCAGTCCCTTGACACCTACCACTCAGCCCCAGCATTTT. As protein: CASSPLTPTTQPQHF.